Listed below are T cell receptor beta chains from one sample, sequenced in a study of cytomegalovirus exposure and HLA in healthy donors. Only in-frame clones appear in the TCRdb table, and some are missing; sequencing was by immunoSEQ multiplex PCR. The sample lists roughly 150,000 clones, 70% occurring once. Sequencing input: PBMCs. These receptors all come from a woman aged 60-70 years in good health and CMV-seropositive. CDR3s include the opening cysteine and the closing phenylalanine or tryptophan. The D gene is left open where the match is weak. Clone size, where shown, is once, few, many, or a class for clones that have expanded.

J gene: TRBJ2-2
clone size: -
V gene: TRBV2
D gene: TRBD2
CDR3 DNA: TGTGCCAGCAGTGAGAGGGCGGGAGCAAACACCGGGGAGCTGTTTTTT
CDR3 protein: CASSERAGANTGELFF

J gene: TRBJ1-4
clone size: -
V gene: TRBV27
D gene: -
CDR3 DNA: TGTGCCAGCAGAATCGGGGGGGCGGGTGAAAAACTGTTTTTT
CDR3 protein: CASRIGGAGEKLFF

J gene: TRBJ2-1
clone size: few
V gene: TRBV6-1
D gene: TRBD2
CDR3 DNA: TGTGCCAGCAGCATGTATCTAGCGGGATACAATGAGCAGTTCTTC
CDR3 protein: CASSMYLAGYNEQFF

J gene: TRBJ2-7
clone size: -
V gene: TRBV10-3
D gene: TRBD2
CDR3 DNA: TGTGCCATCAGTGAGAGGAGTAGCGGGGTTTCCTACGAGCAGTACTTC
CDR3 protein: CAISERSSGVSYEQYF

J gene: TRBJ2-1
clone size: -
V gene: TRBV27
D gene: TRBD1
CDR3 DNA: TGTGCCAGCACACCACAGGGGCCGTACAATGAGCAGTTCTTC
CDR3 protein: CASTPQGPYNEQFF

J gene: TRBJ1-5
clone size: few
V gene: TRBV18
D gene: TRBD1
CDR3 DNA: TGTGCCAGCTCACTAGACAGGGGCGAGCAGCCCCAGCATTTT
CDR3 protein: CASSLDRGEQPQHF

J gene: TRBJ2-7
clone size: -
V gene: TRBV9
D gene: -
CDR3 DNA: TGTGCCAGCAGCGTAGGGCAGGGAGGTGGCTCCTACGAGCAGTACTTC
CDR3 protein: CASSVGQGGGSYEQYF

J gene: TRBJ2-1
clone size: -
V gene: TRBV7-6
D gene: TRBD2
CDR3 DNA: TGTGCCAGCAGCTTAGCGCAGGGTAGCGGGAGAAAGAATGAGCAGTTCTTC
CDR3 protein: CASSLAQGSGRKNEQFF

J gene: TRBJ2-7
clone size: -
V gene: TRBV9
D gene: -
CDR3 DNA: TGTGCCAGCAGCGCCGACGGGATCTCCTACGAGCAGTACTTC
CDR3 protein: CASSADGISYEQYF

J gene: TRBJ2-3
clone size: -
V gene: TRBV28
D gene: TRBD1
CDR3 DNA: TGTGCCAGCAGTTTTCTCGGACAGGGTAAAGGCACAGATACGCAGTATTTT
CDR3 protein: CASSFLGQGKGTDTQYF

J gene: TRBJ1-1
clone size: -
V gene: TRBV30
D gene: TRBD1
CDR3 DNA: TGTGCCTGGAGAAAACAGGGGCAGGGGACTGAAGCTTTCTTT
CDR3 protein: CAWRKQGQGTEAFF

J gene: TRBJ1-3
clone size: -
V gene: TRBV9
D gene: TRBD1
CDR3 DNA: TGTGCCAGCAGCGTCACGACAGGGGGAAGCTCTGGAAACACCATATATTTT
CDR3 protein: CASSVTTGGSSGNTIYF

J gene: TRBJ1-2
clone size: -
V gene: TRBV11-2
D gene: TRBD1
CDR3 DNA: TGTGCCAGCAGCTCCTCGCAGGGGGTGGCCTATGGCTACACCTTC
CDR3 protein: CASSSSQGVAYGYTF

J gene: TRBJ2-5
clone size: -
V gene: TRBV29-1
D gene: -
CDR3 DNA: TGCAGCGTTGAAGATAAACAATTCCAAGAGACCCAGTACTTC
CDR3 protein: CSVEDKQFQETQYF

J gene: TRBJ2-7
clone size: -
V gene: TRBV13
D gene: -
CDR3 DNA: TGTGCCAGCAGCGCGGACAGCCGGGAGCAGTACTTC
CDR3 protein: CASSADSREQYF

J gene: TRBJ2-5
clone size: -
V gene: TRBV11-2
D gene: -
CDR3 DNA: TGTGCCAGCAGCAAGGGACTTCAAGAGACCCAGTACTTC
CDR3 protein: CASSKGLQETQYF

J gene: TRBJ1-1
clone size: -
V gene: TRBV7-6
D gene: -
CDR3 DNA: TGTGCCAGCAGCTTAGGGACTGACATGAACACTGAAGCTTTCTTT
CDR3 protein: CASSLGTDMNTEAFF

J gene: TRBJ2-1
clone size: -
V gene: TRBV19
D gene: TRBD2
CDR3 DNA: TGTGCCAGTAGTAGTAGCGGGAGCGTATGGGACAATGAGCAGTTCTTC
CDR3 protein: CASSSSGSVWDNEQFF

J gene: TRBJ2-2
clone size: -
V gene: TRBV7-6
D gene: TRBD1
CDR3 DNA: TGTGCCAGCAGCAAACAGGGGGGCCTGAACACCGGGGAGCTGTTTTTT
CDR3 protein: CASSKQGGLNTGELFF

J gene: TRBJ2-7
clone size: -
V gene: TRBV19
D gene: TRBD1
CDR3 DNA: TGTGCCAGTAGTACCCGGACAGGGGTTAGCAACGAGCAGTACTTC
CDR3 protein: CASSTRTGVSNEQYF

J gene: TRBJ1-3
clone size: -
V gene: TRBV4-1
D gene: TRBD1
CDR3 DNA: TGCGCCAGCAGCCAGCCCGGGACAGCAGGAAACACCATATATTTT
CDR3 protein: CASSQPGTAGNTIYF

J gene: TRBJ1-1
clone size: -
V gene: TRBV10-3
D gene: -
CDR3 DNA: TGTGCCATCAGAGTTGAGACACTGAACACTGAAGCTTTCTTT
CDR3 protein: CAIRVETLNTEAFF

J gene: TRBJ2-7
clone size: -
V gene: TRBV7-2
D gene: TRBD2
CDR3 DNA: TGTGCCAGCACCCGGACTAGCGGGATTTACGAGCAGTACTTC
CDR3 protein: CASTRTSGIYEQYF

J gene: TRBJ1-3
clone size: -
V gene: TRBV15
D gene: -
CDR3 DNA: TGTGCCACCAGCAGACCCCTCTCTGGAAACACCATATATTTT
CDR3 protein: CATSRPLSGNTIYF

J gene: TRBJ1-1
clone size: once
V gene: TRBV7-9
D gene: TRBD1
CDR3 DNA: TGTGCCAGCAGCCGGGACAGGGGTTTGGAAGCTTTCTTT
CDR3 protein: CASSRDRGLEAFF

J gene: TRBJ1-2
clone size: -
V gene: TRBV4-1
D gene: TRBD1
CDR3 DNA: TGCGCCAGCAGCCAACCCAGGACAGGGTTCTATGGCTACACCTTC
CDR3 protein: CASSQPRTGFYGYTF

J gene: TRBJ2-1
clone size: -
V gene: TRBV5-4
D gene: TRBD2
CDR3 DNA: TGTGCCAGCAGCGGACTAGCTTGGGATGAGCAGTTCTTC
CDR3 protein: CASSGLAWDEQFF

J gene: TRBJ2-1
clone size: few
V gene: TRBV19
D gene: -
CDR3 DNA: TGTGCCAGTAGTAATCAACAGGGATCCTACAATGAGCAGTTCTTC
CDR3 protein: CASSNQQGSYNEQFF

J gene: TRBJ2-7
clone size: -
V gene: TRBV21-1
D gene: -
CDR3 DNA: TGTGCCAGCCCCGAGGGGGGGGCGATCTACGAGCAGCACTTC
CDR3 protein: CASPEGGAIYEQHF

J gene: TRBJ2-2
clone size: -
V gene: TRBV13
D gene: TRBD2
CDR3 DNA: TGTGCCAGCAGCTCCTACGGACTAGCTCCTCCCAAGGGTGGGGAGCTGTTTTTT
CDR3 protein: CASSSYGLAPPKGGELFF

J gene: TRBJ1-2
clone size: -
V gene: TRBV30
D gene: TRBD1
CDR3 DNA: TGTGCCTGGAGAGAAACAGGGGGCAGTTTGAGCGGCTACACCTTC
CDR3 protein: CAWRETGGSLSGYTF

J gene: TRBJ1-4
clone size: -
V gene: TRBV10-3
D gene: -
CDR3 DNA: TGTGCCATCAGGCCCGGGGGGGCGAGTAATGAAAAACTGTTTTTT
CDR3 protein: CAIRPGGASNEKLFF

J gene: TRBJ2-1
clone size: -
V gene: TRBV5-5
D gene: -
CDR3 DNA: TGTGCCAGCAGCTTACAGGGATTCAACAATGAGCAGTTCTTC
CDR3 protein: CASSLQGFNNEQFF

J gene: TRBJ1-5
clone size: -
V gene: TRBV2
D gene: TRBD1
CDR3 DNA: TGTGCCAGCAGCGACAGGGGTGTAGGTCAGCCCCAGCATTTT
CDR3 protein: CASSDRGVGQPQHF

J gene: TRBJ1-1
clone size: -
V gene: TRBV5-1
D gene: -
CDR3 DNA: TGCGCCAGCAGCTTGGTTCGTCTAACGAACACTGAAGCTTTCTTT
CDR3 protein: CASSLVRLTNTEAFF

J gene: TRBJ1-4
clone size: once
V gene: TRBV5-1
D gene: TRBD1
CDR3 DNA: TGCGCCAGCAGCCTGACAGGGTTGGTTAGGGAAAAACTGTTTTTT
CDR3 protein: CASSLTGLVREKLFF

J gene: TRBJ1-1
clone size: -
V gene: TRBV9
D gene: TRBD1
CDR3 DNA: TGTGCCAGCAGCCCGTTCCCGGGACAGGGGTTGAACACTGAAGCTTTCTTT
CDR3 protein: CASSPFPGQGLNTEAFF

J gene: TRBJ1-2
clone size: -
V gene: TRBV5-4
D gene: -
CDR3 DNA: TGTGCCAGCAGCTTGGCGGCAGGCGTTAGGTATGGCTACACCTTC
CDR3 protein: CASSLAAGVRYGYTF

J gene: TRBJ1-1
clone size: -
V gene: TRBV5-8
D gene: TRBD1
CDR3 DNA: TGTGCCAGCAGCTCTACAGGGGGCTCAGAAGCTTTCTTT
CDR3 protein: CASSSTGGSEAFF

J gene: TRBJ1-1
clone size: few
V gene: TRBV6-1
D gene: TRBD1
CDR3 DNA: TGTGCCAGCAGTGAATCTCCCTCCGGGACAGGCGCTTACGAAGCTTTCTTT
CDR3 protein: CASSESPSGTGAYEAFF

J gene: TRBJ2-2
clone size: once
V gene: TRBV6-4
D gene: -
CDR3 DNA: TGTGCCAGCAGTGTAAACAGTGCCCCGAACACCGGGGAGCTGTTTTTT
CDR3 protein: CASSVNSAPNTGELFF

J gene: TRBJ2-7
clone size: few
V gene: TRBV5-1
D gene: TRBD2
CDR3 DNA: TGCGCCAGCAGCGGGGGGACTAGCGAGTCCTACGAGCAGTACTTC
CDR3 protein: CASSGGTSESYEQYF